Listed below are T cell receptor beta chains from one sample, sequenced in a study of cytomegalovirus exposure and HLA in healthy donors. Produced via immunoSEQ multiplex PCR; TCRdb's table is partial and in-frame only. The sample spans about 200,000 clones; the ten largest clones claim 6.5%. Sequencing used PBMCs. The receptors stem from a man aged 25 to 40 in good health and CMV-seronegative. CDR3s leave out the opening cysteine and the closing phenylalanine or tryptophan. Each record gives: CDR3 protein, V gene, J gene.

cdr3_aa: ASSRTGDNTYGYT
v_call: TRBV19
j_call: TRBJ1-2

cdr3_aa: ASSWDRHTGELF
v_call: TRBV27
j_call: TRBJ2-2

cdr3_aa: ASSSLLNTEAF
v_call: TRBV25-1
j_call: TRBJ1-1

cdr3_aa: ASSLSGYEQY
v_call: TRBV11-3
j_call: TRBJ2-7

cdr3_aa: ASRGTAEAF
v_call: TRBV4-2
j_call: TRBJ1-1

cdr3_aa: AWDQQEGETQY
v_call: TRBV30
j_call: TRBJ2-5

cdr3_aa: ASSPLWGGSGYT
v_call: TRBV7-2
j_call: TRBJ1-2

cdr3_aa: ASSGHSGSGVSSYEQY
v_call: TRBV7-9
j_call: TRBJ2-7

cdr3_aa: ASSEGSGYYNEQF
v_call: TRBV10-1
j_call: TRBJ2-1

cdr3_aa: ASSLAGFEGGGYT
v_call: TRBV7-9
j_call: TRBJ1-2

cdr3_aa: ASARSGGNEQY
v_call: TRBV28
j_call: TRBJ2-7

cdr3_aa: ASSFPRDSYEQY
v_call: TRBV28
j_call: TRBJ2-7

cdr3_aa: ASSLETSKTF
v_call: TRBV28
j_call: TRBJ1-1

cdr3_aa: ASRTGTATSYEQY
v_call: TRBV10-2
j_call: TRBJ2-7

cdr3_aa: ASSQGVESQY
v_call: TRBV6-5
j_call: TRBJ2-5

cdr3_aa: ASSPWTSDSTDTQY
v_call: TRBV4-1
j_call: TRBJ2-3

cdr3_aa: ASSIGYRFDNSPLH
v_call: TRBV19
j_call: TRBJ1-6

cdr3_aa: ASMEGPQGGPGELF
v_call: TRBV19
j_call: TRBJ2-2

cdr3_aa: ASSLTSGRPQETQY
v_call: TRBV5-4
j_call: TRBJ2-5

cdr3_aa: ASSLTGEKLF
v_call: TRBV5-6
j_call: TRBJ1-4

cdr3_aa: ASSPGLMNTEAF
v_call: TRBV11-3
j_call: TRBJ1-1

cdr3_aa: ASSPGTYEQY
v_call: TRBV5-5
j_call: TRBJ2-7

cdr3_aa: ASSASGNNQPQH
v_call: TRBV7-9
j_call: TRBJ1-5

cdr3_aa: ASSPGQGTDGQPQH
v_call: TRBV4-2
j_call: TRBJ1-5

cdr3_aa: ASSLVAGGLNEQF
v_call: TRBV5-6
j_call: TRBJ2-1

cdr3_aa: ASSPEGKVFDYT
v_call: TRBV9
j_call: TRBJ1-2

cdr3_aa: ASSTETGYTEAF
v_call: TRBV5-4
j_call: TRBJ1-1

cdr3_aa: ASSPRGGRYQPQH
v_call: TRBV27
j_call: TRBJ1-5

cdr3_aa: ASSLGAARSGYT
v_call: TRBV7-2
j_call: TRBJ1-2

cdr3_aa: ASSESGQVYNEQF
v_call: TRBV2
j_call: TRBJ2-1

cdr3_aa: ASSPRQGNQPQH
v_call: TRBV6-6
j_call: TRBJ1-5

cdr3_aa: ASSFGSQETQY
v_call: TRBV28
j_call: TRBJ2-5

cdr3_aa: ASSPPRGGNEKLF
v_call: TRBV18
j_call: TRBJ1-4

cdr3_aa: ASSPGVDRETQY
v_call: TRBV7-9
j_call: TRBJ2-5

cdr3_aa: ASSFGRGAEAF
v_call: TRBV6-6
j_call: TRBJ1-1

cdr3_aa: ASSLASLGVSYNSPLH
v_call: TRBV5-1
j_call: TRBJ1-6

cdr3_aa: ASSPPGGTANTDTQY
v_call: TRBV18
j_call: TRBJ2-3

cdr3_aa: ASSLGGHSGEQF
v_call: TRBV7-9
j_call: TRBJ2-1

cdr3_aa: ASSWGTSGRIWYEQF
v_call: TRBV5-1
j_call: TRBJ2-1

cdr3_aa: ASSQVMDRGKGLSYEQY
v_call: TRBV4-3
j_call: TRBJ2-7

cdr3_aa: ATSRVHMTGMRLEQY
v_call: TRBV15
j_call: TRBJ2-7

cdr3_aa: ASSVGGELTQY
v_call: TRBV9
j_call: TRBJ2-5

cdr3_aa: ASSLFQGAPGNTIY
v_call: TRBV28
j_call: TRBJ1-3

cdr3_aa: ASSSGQVNVYEQY
v_call: TRBV5-1
j_call: TRBJ2-7

cdr3_aa: ASSQGQGKIQPQH
v_call: TRBV4-2
j_call: TRBJ1-5

cdr3_aa: ASSLAQGTYEQY
v_call: TRBV7-2
j_call: TRBJ2-7

cdr3_aa: ASSYSTGDQPQH
v_call: TRBV6-5
j_call: TRBJ1-5

cdr3_aa: ASSPSGGGTYEQY
v_call: TRBV5-4
j_call: TRBJ2-7

cdr3_aa: ASISPGSSYSNQPQH
v_call: TRBV28
j_call: TRBJ1-5

cdr3_aa: ASSQEAVANQPQH
v_call: TRBV4-1
j_call: TRBJ1-5

cdr3_aa: ASRQAFNSGANVLT
v_call: TRBV27
j_call: TRBJ2-6

cdr3_aa: ASSYYRGETQY
v_call: TRBV6-5
j_call: TRBJ2-5

cdr3_aa: ASGDLGTDYEQY
v_call: TRBV7-8
j_call: TRBJ2-7

cdr3_aa: SVQIQADDQPQH
v_call: TRBV29-1
j_call: TRBJ1-5

cdr3_aa: ASSPHGGAPGANVLT
v_call: TRBV9
j_call: TRBJ2-6

cdr3_aa: AWSAGLFGRGEDTQY
v_call: TRBV30
j_call: TRBJ2-3

cdr3_aa: AWSGDSFEQY
v_call: TRBV30
j_call: TRBJ2-7

cdr3_aa: ASWPSGNTIY
v_call: TRBV6-1
j_call: TRBJ1-3

cdr3_aa: ASFYGISGNTIY
v_call: TRBV2
j_call: TRBJ1-3

cdr3_aa: ASSLSTGGFSEQY
v_call: TRBV27
j_call: TRBJ2-7